This TCR beta chain was retrieved from a study of blood T cell repertoires in COVID-19. Turning to the study itself: Spain, Italy and the United States supplied samples that represented acute and convalescent COVID-19.

This clone was detected only a few times. Germline V gives CDR1 MNHEY, CDR2 SVGAGI. V trimming: 6 bases; J trimming: 2 bases; junction bases outside the gene matches: 6. This CDR3 spans 14 amino acids. Libraries were prepared by immunoSEQ multiplex PCR; TCRdb keeps only in-frame clonotypes and omits some of them. The table records fewer than 250,000 clones, around 88% of them present only once. The specimen sequenced was peripheral blood. The chain joins TRBV6-5 to TRBJ1-2; TRBD1 matches 7 bases. The receptor was isolated from a woman aged 50 to 60 with acute or convalescent COVID-19. The CDR3 reads CASRRGTVNYGYTF. For the CDR3, the DNA is TGTGCCAGCAGACGCGGGACAGTGAACTATGGCTACACCTTC.